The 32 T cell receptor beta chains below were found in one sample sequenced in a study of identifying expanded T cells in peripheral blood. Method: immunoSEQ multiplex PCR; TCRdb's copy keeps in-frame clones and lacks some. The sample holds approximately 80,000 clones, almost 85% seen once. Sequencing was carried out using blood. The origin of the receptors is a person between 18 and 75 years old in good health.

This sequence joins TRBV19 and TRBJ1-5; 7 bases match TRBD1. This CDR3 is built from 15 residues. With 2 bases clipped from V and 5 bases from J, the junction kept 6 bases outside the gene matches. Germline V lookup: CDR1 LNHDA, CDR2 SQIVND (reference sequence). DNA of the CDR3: TGTGCCAGTAGTATACGGGGTCAGGGGGATCAGCCCCAGCATTTT. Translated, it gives CASSIRGQGDQPQHF.

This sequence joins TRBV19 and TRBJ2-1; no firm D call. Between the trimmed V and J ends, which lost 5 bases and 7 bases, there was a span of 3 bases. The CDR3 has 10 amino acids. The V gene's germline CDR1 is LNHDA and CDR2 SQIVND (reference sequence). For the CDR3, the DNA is TGTGCCAGTAGTTATAATGAGCAGTTCTTC. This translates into CASSYNEQFF.

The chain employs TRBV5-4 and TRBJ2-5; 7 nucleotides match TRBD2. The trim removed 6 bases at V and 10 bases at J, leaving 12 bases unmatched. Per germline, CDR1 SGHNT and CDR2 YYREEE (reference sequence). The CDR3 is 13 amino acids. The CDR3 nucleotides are TGTGCCAGCACAAAACCGGGACTAACCGTCCAGTACTTC. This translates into CASTKPGLTVQYF.

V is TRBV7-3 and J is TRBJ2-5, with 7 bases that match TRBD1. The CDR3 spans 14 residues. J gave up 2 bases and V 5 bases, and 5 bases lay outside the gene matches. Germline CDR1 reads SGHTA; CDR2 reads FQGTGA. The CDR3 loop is CASSQRGHQETQYF. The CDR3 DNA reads TGTGCCAGCAGCCAGAGGGGGCATCAAGAGACCCAGTACTTC.

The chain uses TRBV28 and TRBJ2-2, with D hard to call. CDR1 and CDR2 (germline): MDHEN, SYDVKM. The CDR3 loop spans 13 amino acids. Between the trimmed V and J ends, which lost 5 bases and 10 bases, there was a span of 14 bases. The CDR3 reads CASSAHYSLELFF. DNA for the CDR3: TGTGCCAGCAGTGCCCACTATTCGCTGGAGCTGTTTTTT.

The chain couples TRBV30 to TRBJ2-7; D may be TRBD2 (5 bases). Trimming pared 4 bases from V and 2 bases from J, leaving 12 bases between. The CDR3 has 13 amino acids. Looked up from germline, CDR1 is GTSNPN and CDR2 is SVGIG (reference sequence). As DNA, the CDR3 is TGTGCCTGGAAGGCTAGCAGACCCTACGAGCAGTACTTC. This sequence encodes CAWKASRPYEQYF.

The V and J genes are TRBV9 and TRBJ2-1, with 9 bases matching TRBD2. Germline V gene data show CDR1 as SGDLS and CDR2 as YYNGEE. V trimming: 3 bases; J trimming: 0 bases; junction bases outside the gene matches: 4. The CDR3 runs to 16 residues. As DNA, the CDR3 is TGTGCCAGCAGCGGGGTTAGCGGGAGCTCCTACAATGAGCAGTTCTTC. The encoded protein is CASSGVSGSSYNEQFF.

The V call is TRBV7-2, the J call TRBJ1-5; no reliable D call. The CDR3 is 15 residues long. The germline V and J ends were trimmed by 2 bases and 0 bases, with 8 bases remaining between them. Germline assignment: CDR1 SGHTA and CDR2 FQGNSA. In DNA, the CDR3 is TGTGCCAGCAGCTTATCCAGTTCTAGCAATCAGCCCCAGCATTTT. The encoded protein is CASSLSSSSNQPQHF.

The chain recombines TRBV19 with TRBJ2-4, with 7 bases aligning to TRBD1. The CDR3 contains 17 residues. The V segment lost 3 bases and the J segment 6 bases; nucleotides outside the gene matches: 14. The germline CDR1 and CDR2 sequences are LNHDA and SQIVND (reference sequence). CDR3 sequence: CASSMGPQGVSLNIQYF. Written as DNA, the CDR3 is TGTGCCAGTAGTATGGGGCCCCAGGGGGTCTCTTTAAACATTCAGTACTTC.

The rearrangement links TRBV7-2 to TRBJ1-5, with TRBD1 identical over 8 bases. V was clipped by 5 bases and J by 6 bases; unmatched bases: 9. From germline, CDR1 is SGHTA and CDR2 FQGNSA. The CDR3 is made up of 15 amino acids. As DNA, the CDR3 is TGTGCCAGCAGCCAGGAGTCAGGGGGCTTTCAGCCCCAGCATTTT. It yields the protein CASSQESGGFQPQHF.

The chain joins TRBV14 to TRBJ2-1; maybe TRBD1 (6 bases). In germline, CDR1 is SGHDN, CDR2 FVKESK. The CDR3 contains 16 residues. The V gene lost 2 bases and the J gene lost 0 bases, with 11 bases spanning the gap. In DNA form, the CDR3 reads TGTGCCAGCAGCCAATCGACAGGAAGCTCCTACAATGAGCAGTTCTTC. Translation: CASSQSTGSSYNEQFF.

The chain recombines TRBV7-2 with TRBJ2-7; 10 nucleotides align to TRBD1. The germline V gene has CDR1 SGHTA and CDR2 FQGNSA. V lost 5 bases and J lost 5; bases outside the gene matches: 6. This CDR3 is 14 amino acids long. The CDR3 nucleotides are TGTGCCAGCAGCATGGGACAGGGGCGGCACGAGCAGTACTTC. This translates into CASSMGQGRHEQYF. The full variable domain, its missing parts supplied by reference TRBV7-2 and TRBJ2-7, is GAGVSQSPSNKVTEKGKDVELRCDPISGHTALYWYRQSLGQGLEFLIYFQGNSAPDKSGLPSDRFSAERTGGSVSTLTIQRTQQEDSAVYLCASSMGQGRHEQYFGPGTRLTVT.

CDR3: CSVEGQTYEQYF. Here the CDR3 DNA reads TGCAGCGTTGAAGGCCAGACCTACGAGCAGTACTTC. The chain carries TRBV29-1 and TRBJ2-7; D uncertain. Germline CDR1 and CDR2: SQVTM and ANQGSEA. CDR3 size: 12 residues. Trimming left V 1 base short and J 2 bases short, with 6 bases between.

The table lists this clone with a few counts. Here the CDR3 reads CASSLEVLNTEAFF. CDR3 coding DNA: TGCGCCAGCAGCTTGGAAGTTTTGAACACTGAAGCTTTCTTT. The chain recombines TRBV5-1 with TRBJ1-1; D is uncertain. Germline assignment: CDR1 SGHRS and CDR2 YFSETQ. The CDR3 runs to 14 residues. The V and J ends lost 0 bases and 0 bases respectively, with 6 bases between them.

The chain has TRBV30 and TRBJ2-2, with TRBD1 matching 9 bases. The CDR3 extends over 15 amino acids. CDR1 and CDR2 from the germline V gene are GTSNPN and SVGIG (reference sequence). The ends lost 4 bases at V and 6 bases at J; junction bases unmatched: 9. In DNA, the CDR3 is TGTGCCTGGACGAAAAGGAGACAGGGGGCCGGGGAGCTGTTTTTT. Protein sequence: CAWTKRRQGAGELFF. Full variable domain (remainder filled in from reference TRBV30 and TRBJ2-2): SQTIHQWPATLVQPVGSPLSLECTVEGTSNPNLYWYRQAAGRGLQLLFYSVGIGQISSEVPQNLSASRPQDRQFILSSKKLLLSDSGFYLCAWTKRRQGAGELFFGEGSRLTVL.

The CDR3 is CASSYGRVGYGYTF. CDR3 nucleotides: TGTGCCAGCAGTTATGGCAGGGTAGGCTATGGCTACACCTTC. This chain links TRBV27 with TRBJ1-2, with D possibly matching TRBD1 (5 bases). Deletions cut 4 bases from V and 4 bases from J, with 13 bases between. Germline CDR1 is MNHEY and CDR2 is SMNVEV (reference sequence). The CDR3 covers 14 residues.

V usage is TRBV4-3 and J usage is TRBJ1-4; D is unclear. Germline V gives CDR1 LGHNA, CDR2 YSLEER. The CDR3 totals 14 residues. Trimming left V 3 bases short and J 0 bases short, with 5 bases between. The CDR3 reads CASSQDATNEKLFF. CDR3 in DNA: TGCGCCAGCAGCCAGGATGCAACTAATGAAAAACTGTTTTTT.

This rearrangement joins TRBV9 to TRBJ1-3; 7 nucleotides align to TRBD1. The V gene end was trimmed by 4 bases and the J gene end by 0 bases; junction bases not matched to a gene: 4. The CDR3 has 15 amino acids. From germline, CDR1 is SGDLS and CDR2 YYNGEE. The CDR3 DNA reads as TGTGCCAGCAGCTCAGGGACAGTCTCTGGAAACACCATATATTTT. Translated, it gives CASSSGTVSGNTIYF. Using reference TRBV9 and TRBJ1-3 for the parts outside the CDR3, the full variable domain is DSGVTQTPKHLITATGQRVTLRCSPRSGDLSVYWYQQSLDQGLQFLIQYYNGEERAKGNILERFSAQQFPDLHSELNLSSLELGDSALYFCASSSGTVSGNTIYFGEGSWLTVV.

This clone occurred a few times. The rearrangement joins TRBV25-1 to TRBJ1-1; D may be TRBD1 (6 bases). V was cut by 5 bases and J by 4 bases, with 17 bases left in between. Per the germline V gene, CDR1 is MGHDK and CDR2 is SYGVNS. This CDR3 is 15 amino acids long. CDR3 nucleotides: TGTGCCAGCAGTAGACGGGGGGGCCCGAGCACTGAAGCTTTCTTT. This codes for CASSRRGGPSTEAFF.

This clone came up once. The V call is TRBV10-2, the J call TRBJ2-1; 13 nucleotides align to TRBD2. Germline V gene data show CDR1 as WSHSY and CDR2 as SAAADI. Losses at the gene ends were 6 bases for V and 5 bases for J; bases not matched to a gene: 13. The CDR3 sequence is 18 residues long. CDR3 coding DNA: TGCGCCAGCAGCCGGACTAGCGGGAGCGGTTGGTACGACAATGAGCAGTTCTTC. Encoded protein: CASSRTSGSGWYDNEQFF.

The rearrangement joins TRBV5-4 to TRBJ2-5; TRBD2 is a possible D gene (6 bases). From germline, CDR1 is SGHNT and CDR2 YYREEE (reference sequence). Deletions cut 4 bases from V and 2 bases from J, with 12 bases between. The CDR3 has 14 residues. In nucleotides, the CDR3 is TGTGCCAGCAGCCAGAGTGCGGGACAAGAGACCCAGTACTTC. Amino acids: CASSQSAGQETQYF. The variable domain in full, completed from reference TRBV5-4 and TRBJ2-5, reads ETGVTQSPTHLIKTRGQQVTLRCSSQSGHNTVSWYQQALGQGPQFIFQYYREEENGRGNFPPRFSGLQFPNYSSELNVNALELDDSALYLCASSQSAGQETQYFGPGTRLLVL.

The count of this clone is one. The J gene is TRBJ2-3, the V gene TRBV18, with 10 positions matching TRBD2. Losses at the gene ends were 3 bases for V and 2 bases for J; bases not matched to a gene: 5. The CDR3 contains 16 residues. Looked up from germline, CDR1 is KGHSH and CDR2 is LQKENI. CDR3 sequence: CASSPSLAGATDTQYF. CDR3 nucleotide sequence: TGTGCCAGCTCACCGTCTCTAGCGGGAGCCACAGATACGCAGTATTTT.

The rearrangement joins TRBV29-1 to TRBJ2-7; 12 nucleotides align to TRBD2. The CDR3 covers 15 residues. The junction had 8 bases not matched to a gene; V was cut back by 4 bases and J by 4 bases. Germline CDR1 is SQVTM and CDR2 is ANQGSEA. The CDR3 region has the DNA TGCAGCGTTGGAGCTAGCGGGAGGGCGCTTTACGAGCAGTACTTC. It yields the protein CSVGASGRALYEQYF.

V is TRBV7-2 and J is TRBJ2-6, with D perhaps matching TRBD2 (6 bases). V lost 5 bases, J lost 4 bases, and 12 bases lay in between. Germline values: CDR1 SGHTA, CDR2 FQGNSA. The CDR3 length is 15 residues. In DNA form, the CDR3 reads TGTGCCAGCAGCCCACCCCGGGGGGGGGCCAACGTCCTGACTTTC. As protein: CASSPPRGGANVLTF.

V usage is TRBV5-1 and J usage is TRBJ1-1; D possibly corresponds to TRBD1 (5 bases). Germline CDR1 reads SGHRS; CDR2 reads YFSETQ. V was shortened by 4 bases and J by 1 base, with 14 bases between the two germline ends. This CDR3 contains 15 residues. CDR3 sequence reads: CASSPLGGPNTEAFF. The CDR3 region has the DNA TGCGCCAGCAGCCCCCTTGGGGGACCGAACACTGAAGCTTTCTTT.

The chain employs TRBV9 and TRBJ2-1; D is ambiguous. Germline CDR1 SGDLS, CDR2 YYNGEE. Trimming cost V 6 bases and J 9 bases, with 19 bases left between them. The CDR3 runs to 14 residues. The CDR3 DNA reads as TGTGCCAGCACTAACGTCCTGAAGGGTGGTGAGCAGTTCTTC. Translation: CASTNVLKGGEQFF.

Here the CDR3 reads CASSRSPGGSEQYF. The CDR3 DNA sequence: TGTGCCAGCAGCCGATCTCCGGGGGGGAGCGAGCAGTACTTC. The gene calls are TRBV28 and TRBJ2-7, with 8 bases lining up with TRBD2. V was pared by 6 bases and J by 6 bases, with 10 bases of the junction left unmatched. This CDR3 has 14 residues. In germline, CDR1 is MDHEN, CDR2 SYDVKM.

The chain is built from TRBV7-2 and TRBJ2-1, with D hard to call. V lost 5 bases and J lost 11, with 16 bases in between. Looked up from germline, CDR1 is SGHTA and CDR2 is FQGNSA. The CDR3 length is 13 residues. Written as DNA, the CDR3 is TGTGCCAGCAGCCCCGTTTTTGGTACTCAGCAGTTCTTC. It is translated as CASSPVFGTQQFF.

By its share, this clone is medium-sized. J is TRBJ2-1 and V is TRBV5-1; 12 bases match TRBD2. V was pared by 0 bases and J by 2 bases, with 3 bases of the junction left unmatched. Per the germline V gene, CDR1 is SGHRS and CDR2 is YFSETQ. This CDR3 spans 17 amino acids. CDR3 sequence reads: CASSLEASGRAYNEQFF. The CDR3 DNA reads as TGCGCCAGCAGCTTGGAGGCTAGCGGGAGGGCCTACAATGAGCAGTTCTTC.

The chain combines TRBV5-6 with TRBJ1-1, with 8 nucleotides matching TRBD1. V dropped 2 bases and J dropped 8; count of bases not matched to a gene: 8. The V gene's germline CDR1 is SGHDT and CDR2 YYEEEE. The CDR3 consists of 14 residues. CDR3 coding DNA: TGTGCCAGCAGCTTCTATGGACAGGGAGTAGAAGCTTTCTTT. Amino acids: CASSFYGQGVEAFF.

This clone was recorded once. The CDR3 loop reads CASSKGLGSTDTQYF. CDR3 nucleotide sequence: TGTGCCAGCAGTAAGGGACTAGGTAGCACAGATACGCAGTATTTT. The genes are TRBV5-4 and TRBJ2-3; 8 nucleotides line up with TRBD2. J gave up 0 bases and V 5 bases, and 5 bases lay outside the gene matches. The CDR3 sequence is 15 residues long. Germline V lookup: CDR1 SGHNT, CDR2 YYREEE (reference sequence).

The CDR3 region has the DNA TGTGCCAGCATGGGTAGCGGGCCTCAAACAGGCAATGAGCAGTTCTTC. This sequence encodes CASMGSGPQTGNEQFF. This sequence joins TRBV28 and TRBJ2-1; 7 bases are a match to TRBD2. The germline gives CDR1 MDHEN, CDR2 SYDVKM. Trimming took 7 bases from V and 6 from J; bases not matched to a gene: 15. The length of the CDR3 is 16 residues.